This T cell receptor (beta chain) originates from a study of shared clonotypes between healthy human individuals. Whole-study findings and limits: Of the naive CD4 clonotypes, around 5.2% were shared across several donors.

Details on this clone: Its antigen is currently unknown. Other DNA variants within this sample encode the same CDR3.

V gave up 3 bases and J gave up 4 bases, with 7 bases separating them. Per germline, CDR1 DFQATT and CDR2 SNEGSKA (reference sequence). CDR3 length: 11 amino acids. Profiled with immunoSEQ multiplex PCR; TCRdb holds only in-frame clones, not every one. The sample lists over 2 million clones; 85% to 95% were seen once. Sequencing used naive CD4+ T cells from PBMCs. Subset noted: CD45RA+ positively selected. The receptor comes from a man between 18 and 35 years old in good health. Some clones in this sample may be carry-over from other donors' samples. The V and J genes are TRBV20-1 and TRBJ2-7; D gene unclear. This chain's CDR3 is CSARLGYEQYF. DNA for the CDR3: TGCAGTGCTAGGTTGGGGTACGAGCAGTACTTC.